This is a list of T cell receptor beta chains from one sample in a study of metastatic and nonmetastatic thyroid tumors. TCRdb re-clonotyped the PCR reads via MiXCR. Here the sample spans about 35,000 clones, around 28% being singletons. Sequencing input: blood. These receptors originate from a female donor with papillary thyroid cancer or a benign thyroid nodule (not recorded which). Some clones in this sample may be carry-over from other donors' samples. CDR3s include the opening cysteine and the closing phenylalanine or tryptophan. A D gene is named only where the DNA matches it firmly. Rows may omit the clone size; those that give it use once, few, many or a size class.

clone_size	v_call	d_call	j_call	cdr3_nt	cdr3_aa
many	TRBV13	NA	TRBJ1-5	TGTGCCAGCAGCTTTGGGAGCAATCAGCCCCAGCATTTT	CASSFGSNQPQHF
few	TRBV27	NA	TRBJ2-3	TGCGCCAGCAGTTCGCCCATGGGCAACACAGATACGCAGTATTTT	CASSSPMGNTDTQYF
few	TRBV19	TRBD1	TRBJ2-7	TGTGCCAGTAGTATTGGACAGGGGGCGCGGTACGAGCAGTACTTC	CASSIGQGARYEQYF
NA	TRBV11-2	NA	TRBJ2-7	TGTGCCAGCAGCTTAGGCCAGGCGCGCTACGAGCAGTACTTC	CASSLGQARYEQYF
NA	TRBV12-3/TRBV12-4	NA	TRBJ1-1	TGTGCCAGCAGTTTCGGCACAGTCATGAACACTGAAGCTTTCTTT	CASSFGTVMNTEAFF
medium-sized	TRBV4-1	NA	TRBJ1-5	TGCGCCAGCAGCCAAGATGATATGGCTGCTGATCAGCCCCAGCATTTT	CASSQDDMAADQPQHF
many	TRBV20-1	NA	TRBJ2-1	TGCAGTGCTAGCCACAGGTATGAGCAGTTCTTC	CSASHRYEQFF
many	TRBV6-6	NA	TRBJ2-3	TGTGCCAGCAGTTACTCGGTAGGCACAGATACGCAGTATTTT	CASSYSVGTDTQYF
few	TRBV9	NA	TRBJ2-7	TGTGCCAGCAGCCCGACAGGAGACTACGAGCAGTACTTC	CASSPTGDYEQYF
medium-sized	TRBV28	NA	TRBJ2-7	TGTGCCAGCAGTTCCCCGGGCCCATCCTACGAGCAGTACTTC	CASSSPGPSYEQYF
NA	TRBV6-4	TRBD2	TRBJ2-2	TGTGCCAGCTGTGCTAGCGGAGACACCGGGGAGCAGTTTTTT	CASCASGDTGEQFF
many	TRBV7-9	NA	TRBJ1-1	TGTGCCAGCAGCTTAGGGTGGGTCGGAGGGGGAGCTTTCTTT	CASSLGWVGGGAFF
many	TRBV20-1	NA	TRBJ2-1	TGCAGTGCTAGAGATGTCGGGGGGCCAAATGAGCAGTTCTTC	CSARDVGGPNEQFF
many	TRBV29-1	TRBD1	TRBJ1-1	TGCAGCGTTGACCAAACAGGGGTCGGCACTGAAGCTTTCTTT	CSVDQTGVGTEAFF
NA	TRBV20-1	TRBD1	TRBJ2-7	TGCAGTGCTAGAGATCCGACAGGGGCTGACGAGCAGTACTTC	CSARDPTGADEQYF
NA	TRBV20-1	NA	TRBJ2-1	TGCAGTGCTGCCCCCCGGTCAGCGTACAATGAGCAGTTCTTC	CSAAPRSAYNEQFF
many	TRBV9	NA	TRBJ2-2	TGTGCCAGCAGCCCCTTCCCCACTTCCGGGGAGCTGTTTTTT	CASSPFPTSGELFF
many	TRBV15	TRBD1	TRBJ2-5	TGTGCCACCCAGGGGGCGAATGAGACCCAGTACTTC	CATQGANETQYF
many	TRBV7-2	TRBD2	TRBJ2-5	TGTGCCAGCAGCTACGCTAGCGGGAGTTGGGGAGAGACCCAGTACTTC	CASSYASGSWGETQYF
medium-sized	TRBV5-1	NA	TRBJ1-6	TGCGCCAGCAGCTCCCAGAGCAGCGTCAATTCACCCCTCCACTTT	CASSSQSSVNSPLHF
many	TRBV20-1	NA	TRBJ1-2	TGCAGTGCGGATAGGGGTTTCGCCAACTATGGCTACACCTTC	CSADRGFANYGYTF
many	TRBV28	TRBD1	TRBJ1-3	TGTGCCAGCAGGAGGACAGGGACCGGAAATACCATATATTTT	CASRRTGTGNTIYF